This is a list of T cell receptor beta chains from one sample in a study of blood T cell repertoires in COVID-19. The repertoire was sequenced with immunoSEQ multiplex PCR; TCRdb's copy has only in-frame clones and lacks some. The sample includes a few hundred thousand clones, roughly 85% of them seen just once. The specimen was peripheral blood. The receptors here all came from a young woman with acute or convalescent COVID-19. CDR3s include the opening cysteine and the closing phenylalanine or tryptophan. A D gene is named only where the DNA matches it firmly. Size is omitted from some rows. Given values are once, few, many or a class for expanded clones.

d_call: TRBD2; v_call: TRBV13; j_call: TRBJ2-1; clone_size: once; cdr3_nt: TGTGCCAGCAGCCCCCCGGGACTAGCCTACAATGAGCAGTTCTTC; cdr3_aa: CASSPPGLAYNEQFF
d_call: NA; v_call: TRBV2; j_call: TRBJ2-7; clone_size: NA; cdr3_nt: TGTGCCAGCACCCCCGGGTCCCGCGGTTACGAGCAGTACTTC; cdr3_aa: CASTPGSRGYEQYF
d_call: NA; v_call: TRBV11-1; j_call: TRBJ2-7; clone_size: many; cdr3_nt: TGTGCCAGCAGCCAGGCGCAGGTTCGCGAGCAGTACTTC; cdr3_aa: CASSQAQVREQYF
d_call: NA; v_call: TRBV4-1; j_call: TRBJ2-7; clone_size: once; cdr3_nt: TGCGCCAGCAGCCTGGCCGTCCCGACCTACGAGCAGTACTTC; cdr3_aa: CASSLAVPTYEQYF
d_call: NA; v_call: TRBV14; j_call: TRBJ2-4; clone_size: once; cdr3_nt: TGTGCCAGCAGCCCACTAAGATCGAACATTCAGTACTTC; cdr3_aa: CASSPLRSNIQYF
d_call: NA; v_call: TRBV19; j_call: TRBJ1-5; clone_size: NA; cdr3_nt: TGTGCCAGTAGTGGATGGGGGGAGCCCCAGCATTTT; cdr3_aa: CASSGWGEPQHF
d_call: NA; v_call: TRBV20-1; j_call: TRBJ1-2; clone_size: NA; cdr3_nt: TGCAGTGCACTGTCGTATGGCTACACCTTC; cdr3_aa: CSALSYGYTF
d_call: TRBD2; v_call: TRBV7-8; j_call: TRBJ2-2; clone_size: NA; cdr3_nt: TGTGCCAGCAGCTTCTGGACGGGGGGGAACACCGGGGAGCTGTTTTTT; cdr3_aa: CASSFWTGGNTGELFF
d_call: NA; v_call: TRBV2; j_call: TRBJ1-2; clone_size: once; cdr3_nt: TGTGCCAGCAGTGGTACGGGTAACTATGGCTACACCTTC; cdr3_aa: CASSGTGNYGYTF
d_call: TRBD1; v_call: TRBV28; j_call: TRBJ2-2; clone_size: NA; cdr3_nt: TGTGCCAGCAGTTTTGGCCACTCCACAGGGGGTATTTTTTGGATGGAGCTGTTTTTT; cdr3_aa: CASSFGHSTGGIFWMELFF
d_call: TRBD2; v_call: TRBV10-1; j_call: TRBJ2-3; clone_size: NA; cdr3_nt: TGCGCCAGCAGTGAGTCCCGGGTAGCGGGAGAGGATACGCAGTATTTT; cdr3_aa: CASSESRVAGEDTQYF
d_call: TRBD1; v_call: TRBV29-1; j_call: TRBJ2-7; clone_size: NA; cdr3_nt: TGCAGCGTTGAGGGACAGGACGAGCAGTACTTC; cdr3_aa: CSVEGQDEQYF
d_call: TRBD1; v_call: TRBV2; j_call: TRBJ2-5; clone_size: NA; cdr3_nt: TGTGCCAGCAGTGGGATGACAGGGGAAGCGGTAGAGACCCAGTACTTC; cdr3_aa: CASSGMTGEAVETQYF
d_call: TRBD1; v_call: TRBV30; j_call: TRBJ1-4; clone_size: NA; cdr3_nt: TGTGCCTGGAGTCCTCCGGGACAGGGGGACGAAAAACTGTTTTTT; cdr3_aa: CAWSPPGQGDEKLFF
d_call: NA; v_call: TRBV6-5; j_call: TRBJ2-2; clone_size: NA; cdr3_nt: TGTGCCATTAGTACAGGGCAGTACACCGGGGAGCTGTTTTTT; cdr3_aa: CAISTGQYTGELFF
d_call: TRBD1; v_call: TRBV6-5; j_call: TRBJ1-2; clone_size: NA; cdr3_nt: TGTGCCAGCAGCCGAGGACAGGGGTCTTATGGCTACACCTTC; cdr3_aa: CASSRGQGSYGYTF
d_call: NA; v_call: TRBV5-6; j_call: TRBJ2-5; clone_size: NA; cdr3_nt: TGTGCCAGCAGCTCATCCCCGGCGGGGGCGCAGACCCAGTACTTC; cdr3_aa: CASSSSPAGAQTQYF
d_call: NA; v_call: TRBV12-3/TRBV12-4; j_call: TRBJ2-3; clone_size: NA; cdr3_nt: TGTGCCAGCAGCCCCCGGCCAGGCGATACGCAGTATTTT; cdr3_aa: CASSPRPGDTQYF
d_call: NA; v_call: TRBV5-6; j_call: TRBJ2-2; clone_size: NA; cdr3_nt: TGTGCCAGCAGCCGGTTTACCGGGGAGCTGTTTTTT; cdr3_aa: CASSRFTGELFF
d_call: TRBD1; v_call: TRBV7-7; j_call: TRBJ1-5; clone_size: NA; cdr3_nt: TGTGCCAGCAGCGGTAGAGGTGGGACAGGGGTGAATCAGCCCCAGCATTTT; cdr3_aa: CASSGRGGTGVNQPQHF
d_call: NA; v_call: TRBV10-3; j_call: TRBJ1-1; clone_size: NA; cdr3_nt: TGTGCCATCAGTGCCGGCCTAACAGGTTCGAACACTGAAGCTTTCTTT; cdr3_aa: CAISAGLTGSNTEAFF
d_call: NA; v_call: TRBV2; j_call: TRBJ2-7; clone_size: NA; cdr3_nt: TGTGCCAGCAGACTCAGGGTCGGGGAGCAGTACTTC; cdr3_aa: CASRLRVGEQYF
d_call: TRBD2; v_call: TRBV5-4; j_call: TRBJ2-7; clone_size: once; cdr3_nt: TGTGCCAGCAGCCCACGAGGCGGGAGGGCCAGGTACTTC; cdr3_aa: CASSPRGGRARYF
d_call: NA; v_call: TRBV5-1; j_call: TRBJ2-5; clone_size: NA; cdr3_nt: TGCGCCAGCAGCCCGCGGCAAGAGGCCCAGTACTTC; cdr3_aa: CASSPRQEAQYF
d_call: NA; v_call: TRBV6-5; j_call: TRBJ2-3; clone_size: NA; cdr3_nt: TGTGCCAGCAACCCGTGGGGACTGAGCACAGATACGCAGTATTTT; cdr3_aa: CASNPWGLSTDTQYF
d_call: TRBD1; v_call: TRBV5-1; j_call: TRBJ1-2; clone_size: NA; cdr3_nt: TGCGCCAGCAGCCCGGGACAGGGAAACTATGGCTACACCTTC; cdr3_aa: CASSPGQGNYGYTF
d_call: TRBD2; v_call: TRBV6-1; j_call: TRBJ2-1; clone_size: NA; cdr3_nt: TGTGCCAGCAGTGATCGACTAGCGGGAGCAAATGAGCAGTTCTTC; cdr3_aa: CASSDRLAGANEQFF
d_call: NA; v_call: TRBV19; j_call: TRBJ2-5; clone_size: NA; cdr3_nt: TGTGCCAGTAGTACAGGGGAGTACCAAGAGACCCAGTACTTC; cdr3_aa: CASSTGEYQETQYF
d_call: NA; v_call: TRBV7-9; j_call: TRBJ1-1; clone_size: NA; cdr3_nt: TGTGCCAGCCAGGCAGCCAGCGGGAACACTGAAGCTTTCTTT; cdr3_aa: CASQAASGNTEAFF
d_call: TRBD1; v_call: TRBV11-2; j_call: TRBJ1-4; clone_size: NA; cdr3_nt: TGTGCCAGCAGCTTAAGGACAGGGGATGAAAAACTGTTTTTT; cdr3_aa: CASSLRTGDEKLFF
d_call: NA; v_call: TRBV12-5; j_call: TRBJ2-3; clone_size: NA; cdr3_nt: TGTGCTAGTGGTCGGGATGTGGATACGCAGTATTTT; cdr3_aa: CASGRDVDTQYF
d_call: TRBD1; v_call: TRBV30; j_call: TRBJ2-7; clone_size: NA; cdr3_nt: TGTGCCTGGAGTGCCCTGGACAGGGCCCCCTACGAGCAGTACTTC; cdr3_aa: CAWSALDRAPYEQYF
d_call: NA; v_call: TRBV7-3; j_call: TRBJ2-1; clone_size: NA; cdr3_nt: TGTGCCAGCAGTGGACAGACCTACAATGAGCAGTTCTTC; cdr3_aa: CASSGQTYNEQFF
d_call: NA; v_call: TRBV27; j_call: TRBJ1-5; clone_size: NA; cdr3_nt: TGTGCCAGCAGTCCGCGACAGCGCCTCAATCAGCCCCAGCATTTT; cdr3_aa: CASSPRQRLNQPQHF
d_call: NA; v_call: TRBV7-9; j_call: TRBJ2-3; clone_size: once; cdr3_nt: TGTGCCAGCAGCGCTAGGGGACACCTAACAGATACGCAATATTTT; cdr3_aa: CASSARGHLTDTQYF
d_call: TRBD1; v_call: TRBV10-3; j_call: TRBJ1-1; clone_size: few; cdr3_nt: TGTGCCATCAGGGACCCGGGACAGGGGGCGCGAATGAACACTGAAGCTTTCTTT; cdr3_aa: CAIRDPGQGARMNTEAFF
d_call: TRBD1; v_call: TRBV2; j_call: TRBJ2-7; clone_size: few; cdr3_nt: TGTGCCAGCAGTGACCGGACAGGGGGCTACGAGCAGTACTTC; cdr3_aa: CASSDRTGGYEQYF
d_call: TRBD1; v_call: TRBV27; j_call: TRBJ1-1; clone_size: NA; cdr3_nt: TGTGCCAGCAGTTTATTAGGGTTAGGGGGCTCGAGGACTGAAGCTTTCTTT; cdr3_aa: CASSLLGLGGSRTEAFF
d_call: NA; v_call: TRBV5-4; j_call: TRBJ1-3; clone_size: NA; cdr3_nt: TGTGCCAGCAGCTCGTCACTCCTCTCTGGAAACACCATATATTTT; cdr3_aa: CASSSSLLSGNTIYF
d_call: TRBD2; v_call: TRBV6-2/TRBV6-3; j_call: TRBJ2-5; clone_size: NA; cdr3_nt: TGTGCCAGCAGTTACTCAGGCGGGGGAGGGACCCAGTACTTC; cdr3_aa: CASSYSGGGGTQYF
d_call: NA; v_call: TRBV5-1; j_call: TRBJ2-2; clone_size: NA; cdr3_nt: TGCGCCAGCAGCTTGGCCGGCGGGGGCATGGACACCGGGGAGCTGTTTTTT; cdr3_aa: CASSLAGGGMDTGELFF
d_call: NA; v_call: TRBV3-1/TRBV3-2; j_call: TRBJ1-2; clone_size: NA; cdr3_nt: TGTGCCAGCAGCCAAGAAAGTTGGGGAGTCTATGGCTACACCTTC; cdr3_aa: CASSQESWGVYGYTF
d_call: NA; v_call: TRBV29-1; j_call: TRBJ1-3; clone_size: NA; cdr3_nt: TGCAGCGTTGACGGCGGTAGCTCTGGAAACACCATATATTTT; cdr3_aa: CSVDGGSSGNTIYF
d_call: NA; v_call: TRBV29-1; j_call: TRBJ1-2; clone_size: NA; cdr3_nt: TGCAGCGCCCCTCAGACAGACGGCTACACCTTC; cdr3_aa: CSAPQTDGYTF
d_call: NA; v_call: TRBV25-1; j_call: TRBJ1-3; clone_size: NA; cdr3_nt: TGTGCCAGCAGTCAGAAGGGACTCAACTCTGGAAACACCATATATTTT; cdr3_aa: CASSQKGLNSGNTIYF
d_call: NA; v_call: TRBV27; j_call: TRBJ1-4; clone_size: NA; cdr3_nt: TGTGCCAGCAGTTTAGTGGAGGGAGAAAAACTGTTTTTT; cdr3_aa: CASSLVEGEKLFF
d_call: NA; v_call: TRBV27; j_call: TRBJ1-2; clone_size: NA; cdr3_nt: TGTGCCAGCAGTTTATTTCCTCCCTCGGGTTCTTCCTATGGCTACACCTTC; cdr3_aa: CASSLFPPSGSSYGYTF
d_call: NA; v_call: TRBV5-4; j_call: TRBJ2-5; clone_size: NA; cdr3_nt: TGTGCCAGCACCCGGCGGGACAGCCTTAGGGGGGCCCAGTACTTC; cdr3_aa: CASTRRDSLRGAQYF
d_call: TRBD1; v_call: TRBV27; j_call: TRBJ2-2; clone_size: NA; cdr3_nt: TGTGCCAGCTGGGGACAGTGGGGGAACACCGGGGAGCTGTTTTTT; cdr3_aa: CASWGQWGNTGELFF
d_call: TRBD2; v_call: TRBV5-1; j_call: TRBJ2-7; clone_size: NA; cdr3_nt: TGCGCCAGCAGCTTAAGACTAGCGGGAGGGGTCCACGAGCAGTACTTC; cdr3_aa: CASSLRLAGGVHEQYF
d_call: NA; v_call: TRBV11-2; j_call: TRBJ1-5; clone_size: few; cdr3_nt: TGTGCCAGCAGCGACTACAGGGACCAGGGACAGCCCCAGCATTTT; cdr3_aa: CASSDYRDQGQPQHF
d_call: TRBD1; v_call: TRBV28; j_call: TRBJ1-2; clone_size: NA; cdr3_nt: TGTGCCAGCAGCCAGGGGGCGGGTAACTATGGCTACACCTTC; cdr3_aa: CASSQGAGNYGYTF
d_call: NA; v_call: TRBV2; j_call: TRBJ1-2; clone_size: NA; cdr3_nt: TGTGCCAGCAATTTAGGCGGTTGGGACTTAGCTAACTATGGCTACACCTTC; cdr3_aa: CASNLGGWDLANYGYTF
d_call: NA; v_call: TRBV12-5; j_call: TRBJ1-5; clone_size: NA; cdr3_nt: TGTGCTAGTGGTTTGGTGGCGGACAATCAGCCCCAGCATTTT; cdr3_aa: CASGLVADNQPQHF
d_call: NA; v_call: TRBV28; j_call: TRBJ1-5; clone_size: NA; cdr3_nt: TGTGCCAGCACCGACGGGGGGGAGGGTCAGCCCCAGCATTTT; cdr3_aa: CASTDGGEGQPQHF
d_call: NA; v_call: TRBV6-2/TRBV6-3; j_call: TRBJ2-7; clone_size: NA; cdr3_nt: TGTGCCAGCAGTTCCCAGGGGGGCGCTCCGGACGAGCAGTACTTC; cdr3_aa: CASSSQGGAPDEQYF